This T cell receptor (beta chain) was identified during a study of cytomegalovirus exposure and HLA in healthy donors. The protocol was immunoSEQ multiplex PCR, while the TCRdb copy is restricted to in-frame clones and leaves out a portion. The repertoire includes 200,000 to 300,000 clones, less than 95% of them detected once, and around 3.1% sits in the top ten. CDR3 length equals 16 residues. Trimming removed 6 bases from V and 7 bases from J; junction bases left unmatched: 10. Germline-derived CDR1 and CDR2 are LNHDA and SQIVND (reference sequence). This chain joins TRBV19 and TRBJ2-1; 12 bases map to TRBD2. The TCR sequence derives from a woman aged 25-40 years in good health and CMV-seronegative. Sequencing was carried out using PBMCs. The CDR3 DNA reads TGTGCCAGTAGCCAATCTCTAGCGGGAGGGAATAATGAGCAGTTCTTC. Translation gives CASSQSLAGGNNEQFF.